This T cell receptor beta chain was recovered during a study of blood T cell repertoires in COVID-19. At the level of the study: Acute-phase and convalescent COVID-19 samples originated in the United States, Italy and Spain. PBMCs, B-cell-depleted T cells, or T cells were the source of the cDNA or gDNA that made up the material.

Germline CDR1 and CDR2: KGHSH and LQKENI. This CDR3 is 13 amino acids long. V lost 0 bases and J 6 bases, leaving 5 bases between the germline ends. Seattle enrolled patients during active infection and tracked them longitudinally. In the source study's methods: Counts of nucleated cells, estimated from reference gene primer amplification, were obtained. Assay used: immunoSEQ multiplex PCR; TCRdb lists only in-frame clones, some missing. Clone size and V and J calls were adopted from that table, with D and trimming inferred from the DNA. Of some 200,000 clones listed, 84% are singletons. Sequencing used peripheral blood. The TCR was taken from a woman aged 80 or older with COVID-19, enrolled during active disease. The chain links TRBV18 to TRBJ1-4, with D unresolved. The CDR3, as DNA: TGTGCCAGCTCACCACCGGGAGATGAAAAACTGTTTTTT. Residues: CASSPPGDEKLFF.